This T cell receptor (beta chain) was identified during a study of blood T cells in healthy people across ages. With a J-beta primer mix and a sample-barcoded 5' primer, a second PCR ran 7 to 11 cycles. TCRdb fed the 5' RACE reads into MiXCR, producing one record per CDR3 protein. The data show roughly 1.9 million distinct CDR3 sequences, about 39% seen once. There are 13 residues in the CDR3. V dropped 8 bases and J dropped 8; count of bases not matched to a gene: 11. Findings and caveats of the study: Age advanced and TCR beta diversity per million T cells fell, roughly linearly. Naive T cell percentage strongly correlated with TCR beta diversity.

Total RNA, at least 5.5 micrograms per sample, came from PBMCs. On this clonotype itself: Its antigen is unknown.

Material: blood. V is TRBV12-3 or TRBV12-4 and J is TRBJ1-2; 7 bases are shared with TRBD1. The sequence was collected from a human donor in good health. CDR3 residues: CASAQGGSYGYTF. The CDR3 region has the DNA TGTGCCAGCGCCCAGGGGGGATCGTACGGCTACACCTTC.